These 18 T cell receptor beta chains were all obtained from the same sample, sequenced in a study of cytomegalovirus exposure and HLA in healthy donors (dated by TCRdb to about 2017). Receptors were amplified or captured by the immunoSEQ multiplex PCR assay. A mixture of 60 forward primers for TCR Vbeta segments and 13 reverse primers for TCR Jbeta segments was used in the multiplex PCR. TCRdb provides this immuneACCESS table in a form limited to in-frame rearrangements. Some clones are lacking; in checked studies, under half of them reflect an unresolved V gene, and why the rest are absent is not known. The sample has about 200,000 clones on record. Around 1.1% of the sample belongs to the ten largest clones. The specimen was PBMCs. These receptors originate from a girl aged 2-10 years in good health and CMV-seropositive.

The chain combines TRBV7-9 with TRBJ1-1; no clear D. The germline CDR1 and CDR2 sequences are SEHNR and FQNEAQ (reference sequence). The CDR3 spans 12 residues. The V and J ends lost 0 bases and 11 bases respectively, with 10 bases between them. The DNA of the CDR3 is TGTGCCAGCAGCTTAGCGGGCCAGGTTGCTTTCTTT. This sequence encodes CASSLAGQVAFF.

V and J are TRBV27 and TRBJ2-2, with 7 bases lining up with TRBD1. CDR1 is MNHEY and CDR2 is SMNVEV in the germline V gene (reference sequence). The CDR3 extends over 14 amino acids. V shed 6 bases, J shed 4 bases, and the junction held 5 bases outside the gene matches. The CDR3 loop reads CASRPGQSTGELFF. The CDR3 coding sequence is TGTGCCAGCAGGCCGGGACAGAGCACCGGGGAGCTGTTTTTT.

The chain combines TRBV27 with TRBJ2-3; no clear D. CDR1 and CDR2 from the germline V gene are MNHEY and SMNVEV (reference sequence). The V gene lost 6 bases and the J gene lost 6 bases, with 10 bases spanning the gap. CDR3 length: 12 residues. CDR3 protein: CASSKRPDTQYF. CDR3 bases: TGTGCCAGCAGCAAGCGCCCGGATACGCAGTATTTT.

V usage is TRBV9 and J usage is TRBJ1-1; 8 bases are a match to TRBD1. Germline CDR1 SGDLS, CDR2 YYNGEE. J was trimmed by 1 base and V by 0 bases; bases with no gene match: 8. This CDR3 comprises 17 residues. For the CDR3, the DNA is TGTGCCAGCAGCGTAGTAAGTGGACAGGGAACGAACACTGAAGCTTTCTTT. As protein: CASSVVSGQGTNTEAFF.

CDR3 in amino acids: CASTFTGENQPQHF. CDR3 sequence (DNA): TGTGCCAGCACCTTTACAGGGGAAAATCAGCCCCAGCATTTT. The rearrangement joins TRBV6-5 to TRBJ1-5, with 7 bases lining up with TRBD1. CDR3 length equals 14 residues. In germline, CDR1 is MNHEY, CDR2 SVGAGI. V lost 7 bases to trimming and J lost 4 bases; unmatched junction nucleotides: 7.

V and J are TRBV28 and TRBJ2-7; 7 positions match TRBD2. The V gene end was trimmed by 6 bases and the J gene end by 2 bases; junction bases not matched to a gene: 10. CDR1 MDHEN and CDR2 SYDVKM come from the germline V gene. This CDR3 contains 15 residues. The CDR3 loop reads CASSPRKRGTYEQYF. CDR3 DNA sequence: TGTGCCAGCAGCCCCAGGAAGCGGGGAACCTACGAGCAGTACTTC.

This rearrangement joins TRBV10-2 to TRBJ2-2; TRBD1 matches at 9 bases. V gave up 10 bases and J gave up 5 bases; unmatched junction bases: 11. The germline CDR1 and CDR2 sequences are WSHSY and SAAADI. The CDR3 covers 15 residues. Written as DNA, the CDR3 is TGCGCCACCCGTTCCGGGACAGGGAAAACCGGGGAGCTGTTTTTT. Amino acids: CATRSGTGKTGELFF.

The chain employs TRBV27 and TRBJ2-3; tentatively, D is TRBD1 (6 bases). The V end was cut by 5 bases, the J end by 2 bases, with 17 bases between. Germline assignment: CDR1 MNHEY and CDR2 SMNVEV (reference sequence). The CDR3 consists of 16 residues. CDR3 sequence: CASSPGVGTITDTQYF. The CDR3 DNA reads TGTGCCAGCAGTCCAGGGGTCGGGACAATCACAGATACGCAGTATTTT.

The chain combines TRBV7-9 with TRBJ2-3; D gene uncertain. Trimming removed 2 bases at V and 0 bases at J, with 6 bases between. This CDR3 region has 14 residues. The germline V gene has CDR1 SEHNR and CDR2 FQNEAQ (reference sequence). CDR3 bases: TGTGCCAGCAGCTTAATCACAAGCACAGATACGCAGTATTTT. This gives the protein CASSLITSTDTQYF.

The chain employs TRBV19 and TRBJ2-5, with 7 nucleotides matching TRBD2. Per germline, CDR1 LNHDA and CDR2 SQIVND (reference sequence). The CDR3 is 16 amino acids. Trimming cost V 1 base and J 4 bases; bases outside gene matches: 9. The CDR3 DNA reads as TGTGCCAGTAGTATAGGGTCGGGAGGACGGGGAGAGACCCAGTACTTC. Its protein is CASSIGSGGRGETQYF.

The CDR3 region is CASSAGGRINEKLFF. The CDR3 nucleotides read TGTGCCAGCAGTGCGGGGGGCAGAATTAATGAAAAACTGTTTTTT. The chain is built from TRBV6-5 and TRBJ1-4; perhaps TRBD1 as D (6 bases). Germline lookup yields CDR1 MNHEY and CDR2 SVGAGI. Trimming pared 5 bases from V and 4 bases from J, leaving 14 bases between. The CDR3 sequence is 15 residues long.

This chain uses TRBV25-1 with TRBJ1-3, with 7 bases fitting TRBD2. The end of the DNA is better explained by TRBJ2-2, so the J call may be wrong. CDR1 MGHDK and CDR2 SYGVNS come from the germline V gene. The CDR3 length is 17 residues. CDR3 coding DNA: TGTGCCAGCAATGATTCGGGGGGAGGCACGATCACCGGGGAGCTGTTTTTT. This translates into CASNDSGGGTITGELFF.

The rearrangement uses TRBV7-6 and TRBJ2-3; a possible D gene is TRBD2 (5 bases). The V end lost 1 base, the J end lost 2 bases, and 10 bases lay between the germline ends. The V gene's germline CDR1 is SGHVS and CDR2 FNYEAQ. This CDR3 comprises 15 residues. The CDR3 nucleotides read TGTGCCAGCAGCTTAGTTGACGGGGTCACAGATACGCAGTATTTT. Amino acids: CASSLVDGVTDTQYF.

The chain recombines TRBV2 with TRBJ2-7; D is perhaps TRBD2 (5 bases). This CDR3 comprises 16 residues. V dropped 4 bases and J dropped 1 base, with 17 bases sitting between them. Germline lookup yields CDR1 SNHLY and CDR2 FYNNEI. The CDR3 is CASSGVARGLSYEQYF. CDR3 in DNA: TGTGCCAGCAGTGGAGTCGCTCGCGGGTTATCCTACGAGCAGTACTTC.

The rearrangement links TRBV11-2 to TRBJ1-6; tentatively, D is TRBD1 (5 bases). Per germline, CDR1 SGHAT and CDR2 FQNNGV. The CDR3 runs 17 residues. V lost 5 bases to trimming and J lost 10 bases, with 24 bases between them. DNA of the CDR3: TGTGCCAGCAGCCCCTCGTGGGGGGGGAGAACCGTCTCACCCCTCCACTTT. Protein: CASSPSWGGRTVSPLHF.

The chain recombines TRBV7-2 with TRBJ2-7, with a weak D call TRBD1 (6 bases). The CDR3 is 14 amino acids. The germline CDR1 and CDR2 sequences are SGHTA and FQGNSA. The ends were cut back, 4 bases at V and 2 bases at J, with 12 bases in the middle. CDR3 bases: TGTGCCAGCAGCTCCGGGACATATCCCTACGAGCAGTACTTC. Translation gives CASSSGTYPYEQYF.

The V gene is TRBV7-9, the J gene TRBJ1-4; D gene ambiguous. The CDR3 contains 13 residues. The germline V gene encodes CDR1 SEHNR and CDR2 FQNEAQ (reference sequence). V gave up 3 bases and J gave up 6 bases, with 8 bases separating them. The CDR3: CASSFSEDEKLFF. In DNA form, the CDR3 reads TGTGCCAGCAGCTTCAGTGAGGATGAAAAACTGTTTTTT.

The V gene is TRBV5-1, the J gene TRBJ2-3; D gene unclear. Trimming removed 1 base at V and 0 bases at J, with 12 bases between. This CDR3 comprises 16 residues. The germline V gene has CDR1 SGHRS and CDR2 YFSETQ. CDR3 region: CASSLYTATSTDTQYF. CDR3 DNA: TGCGCCAGCAGCTTGTACACAGCCACTAGCACAGATACGCAGTATTTT.